Included here is one T cell receptor (beta chain) sequence, with context. Its antigen is as yet unknown. The donors were healthy bone marrow donors. The source of the sample is a study of cytomegalovirus exposure and HLA in healthy donors. Study-level points and caveats: Reportedly, diagnosis of cytomegalovirus status by the classifier showed high specificity and sensitivity.

The PCR used 60 Vbeta and 13 Jbeta primers. Some clones are missing from TCRdb's copy, which holds only in-frame ones; the method was immunoSEQ multiplex PCR. The sample lists about 52,000 clones; over 70% were seen once. The V end lost 8 bases, the J end lost 10 bases, and 14 bases lay between the germline ends. Germline values: CDR1 WSHSY, CDR2 SAAADI. The CDR3 totals 11 residues. This sequence joins TRBV10-2 and TRBJ1-1; D gene unclear. The sample comprised PBMCs. The clonotype originates from a man younger than 35 in good health and CMV-seronegative. CDR3 coding DNA: TGCGCCAGCGTAGTCGCGGCGGGAGCTTTCTTT. Translation gives CASVVAAGAFF.